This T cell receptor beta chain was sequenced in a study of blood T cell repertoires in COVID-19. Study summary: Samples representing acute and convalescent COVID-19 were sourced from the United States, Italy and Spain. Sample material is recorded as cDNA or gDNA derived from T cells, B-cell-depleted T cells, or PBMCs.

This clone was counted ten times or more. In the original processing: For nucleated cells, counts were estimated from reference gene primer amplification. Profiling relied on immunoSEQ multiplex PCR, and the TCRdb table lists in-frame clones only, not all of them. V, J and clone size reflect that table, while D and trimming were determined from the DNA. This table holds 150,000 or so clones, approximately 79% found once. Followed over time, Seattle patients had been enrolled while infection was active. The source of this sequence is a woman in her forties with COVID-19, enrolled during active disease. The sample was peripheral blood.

CDR3 sequence: CATYSAGGAVEKLFF. CDR3 sequence (DNA): TGTGCCACCTACAGCGCCGGGGGGGCCGTTGAAAAACTGTTTTTT. This sequence joins TRBV28 and TRBJ1-4; D might be TRBD1 (6 bases). The germline V and J ends were trimmed by 10 bases and 7 bases, with 22 bases remaining between them. The germline CDR1 and CDR2 sequences are MDHEN and SYDVKM. This CDR3 is built from 15 residues.